The rows below give T cell receptor beta chains drawn from one sample of a study of CD8 T cells in ankylosing spondylitis. TCRdb re-analysed the 5' RACE reads in MiXCR, keeping a single row per CDR3 protein. The sample lists 250,000 to 350,000 distinct CDR3 sequences, about 20% occurring once. Material: blood, either unsorted or a sorted T cell fraction (not recorded which). The receptor set was obtained from a male donor with ankylosing spondylitis or in good health (not recorded which). Each CDR3 is given with its conserved first and last residue. The D gene is left open where the match is weak. Expanded clones are given a class, and other clones once, few, many or no size at all.

v_call: TRBV29-1
j_call: TRBJ2-4
cdr3_length: 13
clone_size: few
d_call: TRBD1
cdr3_aa: CSAQTGGKNIQYF
cdr3_nt: TGCAGCGCCCAGACAGGGGGTAAAAACATTCAGTACTTC

v_call: TRBV10-3
j_call: TRBJ2-3
cdr3_length: 14
clone_size: few
d_call: TRBD2
cdr3_aa: CAISWREGPDTQYF
cdr3_nt: TGTGCCATCTCCTGGCGGGAGGGCCCAGATACGCAGTATTTT

v_call: TRBV30
j_call: TRBJ1-4
cdr3_length: 12
clone_size: -
d_call: -
cdr3_aa: CASPGPNEKLFF
cdr3_nt: TGTGCCTCGCCGGGGCCTAATGAAAAACTGTTTTTT

v_call: TRBV6-1
j_call: TRBJ1-3
cdr3_length: 14
clone_size: -
d_call: -
cdr3_aa: CASSHRSSGNTIYF
cdr3_nt: TGTGCCAGCAGCCACCGCTCCTCTGGAAACACCATATATTTT

v_call: TRBV7-3
j_call: TRBJ2-5
cdr3_length: 15
clone_size: -
d_call: TRBD1
cdr3_aa: CASSPDRGHQETQYF
cdr3_nt: TGTGCCAGCAGTCCGGACAGGGGTCACCAAGAGACCCAGTACTTC

v_call: TRBV5-1
j_call: TRBJ2-3
cdr3_length: 14
clone_size: many
d_call: -
cdr3_aa: CASSLEARTDTQYF
cdr3_nt: TGCGCCAGCAGCTTGGAGGCCCGCACAGATACGCAGTATTTT

v_call: TRBV6-1
j_call: TRBJ2-2
cdr3_length: 16
clone_size: -
d_call: -
cdr3_aa: CASRITGTRVGGELFF
cdr3_nt: TGTGCCAGCAGAATTACCGGGACACGTGTGGGCGGGGAGCTGTTTTTT

v_call: TRBV25-1
j_call: TRBJ2-3
cdr3_length: 13
clone_size: -
d_call: -
cdr3_aa: CASSESRGYTQYF
cdr3_nt: TGTGCCAGCAGTGAATCCAGGGGTTATACGCAGTATTTT

v_call: TRBV29-1
j_call: TRBJ2-3
cdr3_length: 13
clone_size: -
d_call: -
cdr3_aa: CSVGLYLGDTQYF
cdr3_nt: TGCAGCGTTGGACTGTACCTAGGGGATACGCAGTATTTT

v_call: TRBV9
j_call: TRBJ1-1
cdr3_length: 14
clone_size: few
d_call: TRBD1
cdr3_aa: CASSPNRGRGEAFF
cdr3_nt: TGTGCCAGCAGCCCAAACAGGGGTCGGGGTGAAGCTTTCTTT

v_call: TRBV6-1
j_call: TRBJ2-5
cdr3_length: 15
clone_size: -
d_call: TRBD2
cdr3_aa: CASSVGTSGTQAQYF
cdr3_nt: TGTGCCAGCAGTGTGGGGACTAGCGGGACCCAGGCCCAGTACTTC

v_call: TRBV19
j_call: TRBJ2-5
cdr3_length: 13
clone_size: -
d_call: -
cdr3_aa: CASSMGTRETQYF
cdr3_nt: TGTGCCAGTAGTATGGGTACTCGGGAGACCCAGTACTTC

v_call: TRBV12-3/TRBV12-4
j_call: TRBJ2-5
cdr3_length: 14
clone_size: -
d_call: -
cdr3_aa: CVSSFLRAQETQYF
cdr3_nt: TGTGTCAGCAGTTTTCTCCGCGCGCAAGAGACCCAGTACTTC

v_call: TRBV5-1
j_call: TRBJ2-3
cdr3_length: 15
clone_size: few
d_call: -
cdr3_aa: CATGIGSPSTDTQYF
cdr3_nt: TGCGCCACGGGAATCGGTTCCCCGTCCACAGATACGCAGTATTTT

v_call: TRBV7-9
j_call: TRBJ2-3
cdr3_length: 10
clone_size: -
d_call: -
cdr3_aa: CAPGTDTQYF
cdr3_nt: TGTGCCCCAGGCACAGATACGCAGTATTTT

v_call: TRBV12-3/TRBV12-4
j_call: TRBJ1-3
cdr3_length: 17
clone_size: few
d_call: -
cdr3_aa: CASSSAFSGLSGNTIYF
cdr3_nt: TGTGCCAGCAGTTCTGCCTTCAGCGGCCTCTCTGGAAACACCATATATTTT

v_call: TRBV6-5
j_call: TRBJ2-5
cdr3_length: 14
clone_size: -
d_call: -
cdr3_aa: CASSYSIRGETQYF
cdr3_nt: TGTGCCAGCAGTTACTCGATCAGGGGTGAGACCCAGTACTTC

v_call: TRBV7-9
j_call: TRBJ2-3
cdr3_length: 15
clone_size: -
d_call: -
cdr3_aa: CASSLLLGMTDTQYF
cdr3_nt: TGTGCCAGCAGCTTACTGCTAGGGATGACAGATACGCAGTATTTT

v_call: TRBV7-8
j_call: TRBJ1-5
cdr3_length: 16
clone_size: -
d_call: -
cdr3_aa: CASSLGALGGNQPQHF
cdr3_nt: TGTGCCAGCAGCTTAGGCGCCCTTGGGGGCAATCAGCCCCAGCATTTT

v_call: TRBV5-1
j_call: TRBJ2-2
cdr3_length: 15
clone_size: few
d_call: -
cdr3_aa: CASSLEAGFTGELFF
cdr3_nt: TGCGCCAGCAGCTTGGAGGCGGGGTTCACCGGGGAGCTGTTTTTT

v_call: TRBV20-1
j_call: TRBJ1-5
cdr3_length: 13
clone_size: many
d_call: TRBD1
cdr3_aa: CSASQGAGQPQHF
cdr3_nt: TGCAGTGCTAGTCAGGGGGCGGGTCAGCCCCAGCATTTT

v_call: TRBV15
j_call: TRBJ2-5
cdr3_length: 14
clone_size: few
d_call: -
cdr3_aa: CATSRVGGIETQYF
cdr3_nt: TGTGCCACCAGCAGAGTCGGGGGAATAGAGACCCAGTACTTC

v_call: TRBV12-3/TRBV12-4
j_call: TRBJ2-3
cdr3_length: 15
clone_size: few
d_call: -
cdr3_aa: CASSLGAAYTDTQYF
cdr3_nt: TGTGCCAGCAGTTTAGGGGCCGCTTACACAGATACGCAGTATTTT

v_call: TRBV7-6
j_call: TRBJ2-1
cdr3_length: 16
clone_size: -
d_call: TRBD2
cdr3_aa: CASSWTATSGINEQFF
cdr3_nt: TGTGCCAGCAGCTGGACGGCGACTAGCGGGATCAATGAGCAGTTCTTC

v_call: TRBV12-3/TRBV12-4
j_call: TRBJ1-1
cdr3_length: 14
clone_size: -
d_call: -
cdr3_aa: CASSLTGRAPEAFF
cdr3_nt: TGTGCCAGCAGTCTCACGGGTAGGGCCCCTGAAGCTTTCTTT

v_call: TRBV7-6
j_call: TRBJ2-3
cdr3_length: 15
clone_size: few
d_call: TRBD2
cdr3_aa: CASSFRREGGDTQYF
cdr3_nt: TGTGCCAGCAGCTTCCGGCGGGAGGGAGGGGATACGCAGTATTTT

v_call: TRBV10-3
j_call: TRBJ2-3
cdr3_length: 17
clone_size: few
d_call: -
cdr3_aa: CAISQRRRDSTVDTQYF
cdr3_nt: TGTGCCATCAGCCAGAGAAGGCGGGACTCGACTGTAGATACGCAGTATTTT

v_call: TRBV20-1
j_call: TRBJ1-5
cdr3_length: 13
clone_size: few
d_call: -
cdr3_aa: CSVSRGGNQPQHF
cdr3_nt: TGCAGTGTCAGCAGGGGAGGGAATCAGCCCCAGCATTTT

v_call: TRBV28
j_call: TRBJ2-3
cdr3_length: 17
clone_size: -
d_call: TRBD2
cdr3_aa: CASSPTTLAGGDDTQYF
cdr3_nt: TGTGCCAGCAGTCCAACGACACTAGCGGGAGGGGATGATACGCAGTATTTT

v_call: TRBV7-2
j_call: TRBJ1-1
cdr3_length: 14
clone_size: -
d_call: -
cdr3_aa: CASSLALFQGEAFF
cdr3_nt: TGTGCCAGCAGCTTAGCGCTTTTCCAGGGAGAAGCTTTCTTT

v_call: TRBV3-1
j_call: TRBJ1-1
cdr3_length: 13
clone_size: -
d_call: -
cdr3_aa: CASSQDRRGSAFF
cdr3_nt: TGTGCCAGCAGCCAAGATCGCCGGGGCAGCGCTTTCTTT

v_call: TRBV12-3/TRBV12-4
j_call: TRBJ1-5
cdr3_length: 14
clone_size: -
d_call: -
cdr3_aa: CASSWRYSNQPQHF
cdr3_nt: TGTGCCAGCAGTTGGAGGTATAGCAATCAGCCCCAGCATTTT

v_call: TRBV27
j_call: TRBJ2-5
cdr3_length: 19
clone_size: few
d_call: TRBD2
cdr3_aa: CASSQSGTSGVAFQETQYF
cdr3_nt: TGTGCCAGCAGCCAATCCGGGACTAGCGGGGTCGCATTTCAAGAGACCCAGTACTTC

v_call: TRBV28
j_call: TRBJ2-3
cdr3_length: 18
clone_size: few
d_call: TRBD1
cdr3_aa: CASSFVGMGTGGTDTQYF
cdr3_nt: TGTGCCAGCAGTTTCGTCGGTATGGGGACAGGGGGTACAGATACGCAGTATTTT

v_call: TRBV11-2
j_call: TRBJ1-1
cdr3_length: 15
clone_size: -
d_call: TRBD1
cdr3_aa: CASSLTGSLNTEAFF
cdr3_nt: TGTGCCAGCAGCTTGACAGGGAGCTTGAACACTGAAGCTTTCTTT

v_call: TRBV5-1
j_call: TRBJ2-5
cdr3_length: 15
clone_size: few
d_call: -
cdr3_aa: CASSLGSGPQETQYF
cdr3_nt: TGCGCCAGCAGCTTAGGGAGTGGCCCCCAAGAGACCCAGTACTTC

v_call: TRBV10-3
j_call: TRBJ1-5
cdr3_length: 13
clone_size: -
d_call: -
cdr3_aa: CATQGAGNQPQHF
cdr3_nt: TGTGCCACTCAGGGTGCCGGCAATCAGCCCCAGCATTTT

v_call: TRBV6-1
j_call: TRBJ1-2
cdr3_length: 15
clone_size: -
d_call: -
cdr3_aa: CASSGGSSPNYGYTF
cdr3_nt: TGTGCCAGCAGTGGTGGCAGTTCCCCTAACTATGGCTACACCTTC

v_call: TRBV5-1
j_call: TRBJ2-5
cdr3_length: 15
clone_size: -
d_call: -
cdr3_aa: CASSLNRDYQETQYF
cdr3_nt: TGCGCCAGCAGCTTGAACCGGGACTACCAAGAGACCCAGTACTTC

v_call: TRBV5-5
j_call: TRBJ2-5
cdr3_length: 15
clone_size: -
d_call: -
cdr3_aa: CASSFQGLLRETQYF
cdr3_nt: TGTGCCAGCAGCTTTCAGGGACTGTTACGAGAGACCCAGTACTTC

v_call: TRBV20-1
j_call: TRBJ2-1
cdr3_length: 16
clone_size: -
d_call: TRBD2
cdr3_aa: CSAKGLAGVKPYEQFF
cdr3_nt: TGCAGTGCGAAGGGACTAGCGGGAGTCAAGCCCTATGAGCAGTTCTTC

v_call: TRBV7-2
j_call: TRBJ2-3
cdr3_length: 13
clone_size: many
d_call: -
cdr3_aa: CASSYSFTDTQYF
cdr3_nt: TGTGCCAGCAGCTACAGCTTCACAGATACGCAGTATTTT